Shown below are 28 T cell receptor beta chains from a single sample sequenced in a study of T cell clonotyping in hematopoietic cell transplantation (dated by TCRdb to the early 2020s). The library was produced with the immunoSEQ multiplex PCR assay. TCRdb retrieved this table from immuneACCESS and kept in-frame rearrangements only. Not all clones are present; in checked studies, unresolved V genes account for under half, and no reason is known for the remainder. For this sample there are around 9,800 clones; around 86% appear just once. 38% of the sample is in the top ten clones. The sample's time point label is to be understood as: 180 days after allo-HCT. The sample was PBMCs, taken 180 days after allogeneic stem cell transplant. The source is a male patient between 60 and 69 years old who had an allogeneic stem cell transplant from an unrelated donor, so the T cells may come from the graft donor. Some clones in this sample may be carry-over from other donors' samples.

This clone has a handful of counts. The chain joins TRBV7-2 to TRBJ2-2; D unclear. The V end lost 5 bases, the J end lost 4 bases, and 8 bases lay between the germline ends. This CDR3 spans 13 amino acids. Germline V gene lookup returns CDR1 SGHTA and CDR2 FQGNSA. CDR3 sequence (DNA): TGTGCCAGCAGCCCGATCCCCACCGGGGAGCTGTTTTTT. Its translation is CASSPIPTGELFF.

This clone was counted only a few times. A junction end diverges from the germline sequence, so it may reflect a read error. The chain recombines TRBV27 with TRBJ2-3, with D possibly TRBD1 on 5 matching bases. The length of the CDR3 is 14 residues. Germline-derived CDR1 and CDR2 are MNHEY and SMNVEV (reference sequence). This chain's CDR3 is CASSLVRGTDTQYF. CDR3 bases: TGTGCCAGCAGTTTAGTTAGGGGCACGGATACGCAGTATTTT.

This clone was detected a few times. This rearrangement joins TRBV7-9 to TRBJ2-7; no clear D. The germline V and J ends were trimmed by 3 bases and 1 base, with 13 bases remaining between them. This CDR3 comprises 15 residues. Germline CDR1 reads SEHNR; CDR2 reads FQNEAQ (reference sequence). CDR3 amino acids: CASSFRRSISYEQYF. The CDR3 DNA is TGTGCCAGCAGCTTCCGACGGAGCATTTCCTACGAGCAGTACTTC. The entire variable domain, with the rest obtained from reference TRBV7-9 and TRBJ2-7, is as follows: DTGVSQNPRHKITKRGQNVTFRCDPISEHNRLYWYRQTLGQGPEFLTYFQNEAQLEKSRLLSDRFSAERPKGSFSTLEIQRTEQGDSAMYLCASSFRRSISYEQYFGPGTRLTVT.

The chain is built from TRBV6-1 and TRBJ2-3; possible D gene TRBD2, 5 bases. Germline-derived CDR1 and CDR2 are MNHNS and SASEGT. There are 12 residues in the CDR3. The V end was cut by 5 bases, the J end by 5 bases, with 8 bases between. In DNA form, the CDR3 reads TGTGCCAGCAGTAGCGGCGGAGATACGCAGTATTTT. Encoded protein: CASSSGGDTQYF.

This sequence joins TRBV4-3 and TRBJ2-7, with a weak D call TRBD2 (6 bases). V lost 4 bases and J 2 bases, leaving 15 bases between the germline ends. The CDR3 length is 15 residues. CDR1 and CDR2 (germline): LGHNA, YSLEER. The chain's CDR3 is CASSPGVGEPYEQYF. The CDR3 DNA reads as TGCGCCAGCAGCCCGGGGGTAGGGGAGCCCTACGAGCAGTACTTC.

The J gene is TRBJ2-2, the V gene TRBV9, with D unclear. Germline CDR1 reads SGDLS; CDR2 reads YYNGEE. Trimming removed 0 bases at V and 0 bases at J, with 15 bases between. This CDR3 comprises 18 residues. This chain's CDR3 is CASSVASDWRPNTGELFF. For the CDR3, the DNA is TGTGCCAGCAGCGTAGCTTCCGATTGGCGCCCGAACACCGGGGAGCTGTTTTTT. The full variable domain, completed using reference TRBV9 and TRBJ2-2, is DSGVTQTPKHLITATGQRVTLRCSPRSGDLSVYWYQQSLDQGLQFLIQYYNGEERAKGNILERFSAQQFPDLHSELNLSSLELGDSALYFCASSVASDWRPNTGELFFGEGSRLTVL.

CDR3 DNA sequence: TGCAGCGTCCGCCGGGCCAGGAACACTGAAGCTTTCTTT. Amino acids: CSVRRARNTEAFF. V is TRBV29-1 and J is TRBJ1-1; no clear D. The length of the CDR3 is 13 residues. Trimming removed 6 bases at V and 1 base at J, with 12 bases between. The germline CDR1 and CDR2 sequences are SQVTM and ANQGSEA. Variable domain in full (rest from reference TRBV29-1 and TRBJ1-1): SAVISQKPSRDICQRGTSLTIQCQVDSQVTMMFWYRQQPGQSLTLIATANQGSEATYESGFVIDKFPISRPNLTFSTLTVSNMSPEDSSIYLCSVRRARNTEAFFGQGTRLTVV.

The V gene is TRBV7-2, the J gene TRBJ2-7; TRBD1 matches 9 bases. J was trimmed by 6 bases and V by 3 bases; bases with no gene match: 12. From germline, CDR1 is SGHTA and CDR2 FQGNSA. The CDR3 covers 16 residues. The CDR3 loop reads CASSFGSGQGGSEQYF. DNA for the CDR3: TGTGCCAGCAGCTTCGGATCGGGACAGGGCGGTAGCGAGCAGTACTTC.

The V and J genes are TRBV4-3 and TRBJ2-7; a weak D match, TRBD2 (7 bases). This CDR3 spans 15 amino acids. The germline V and J ends were trimmed by 3 bases and 2 bases, with 14 bases remaining between them. Germline assignment: CDR1 LGHNA and CDR2 YSLEER. Here the CDR3 DNA reads TGCGCCAGCAGCCAGGCTGGGGGGGCCCCCTACGAGCAGTACTTC. Encoded protein: CASSQAGGAPYEQYF.

The chain recombines TRBV7-8 with TRBJ2-2, with 16 bases aligning to TRBD2. J gave up 7 bases and V 3 bases, and 5 bases lay outside the gene matches. Germline V CDR1 and CDR2: SGHVS, FQNEAQ. The CDR3 sequence is 17 residues long. The CDR3 DNA follows: TGTGCCAGCAGCTTGGGGACTAGCGGGGGGGCCGGCGGGGAGCTGTTTTTT. Translation gives CASSLGTSGGAGGELFF.

In its sample, this clone was seen once. V gene TRBV14 combines with J gene TRBJ1-1, with TRBD1 identical over 8 bases. Trimming cost V 6 bases and J 4 bases; bases outside gene matches: 7. Germline CDR1 is SGHDN and CDR2 is FVKESK. This CDR3 is 14 amino acids long. CDR3 coding DNA: TGTGCCAGCAGACTCACCGGGACAGGCACTGAAGCTTTCTTT. Its translation is CASRLTGTGTEAFF.

The chain combines TRBV25-1 with TRBJ2-7; the match to TRBD2 covers 11 bases. CDR3 length: 16 amino acids. Germline-derived CDR1 and CDR2 are MGHDK and SYGVNS. Trimming cost V 2 bases and J 7 bases; bases outside gene matches: 10. CDR3 sequence: CASSELGTSGRSEQYF. DNA of the CDR3: TGTGCCAGCAGTGAACTTGGGACTAGCGGTAGATCGGAGCAGTACTTC.

The chain couples TRBV7-9 to TRBJ2-5; D may be TRBD1 (6 bases). Trimming took off 1 base at V and 3 bases at J, with 15 bases between the two ends. The CDR3 length is 16 residues. Germline V gene data show CDR1 as SEHNR and CDR2 as FQNEAQ (reference sequence). The CDR3 reads CASSLGQGRGEETQYF. The CDR3 DNA sequence: TGTGCCAGCAGCTTAGGGCAGGGGAGAGGTGAAGAGACCCAGTACTTC.

This clone was detected once. The V gene is TRBV6-6, the J gene TRBJ1-2, with D unresolved. The CDR3 is 12 residues long. From germline, CDR1 is MNHNY and CDR2 SVGAGI (reference sequence). V lost 5 bases to trimming and J lost 7 bases, with 11 bases between them. As DNA, the CDR3 is TGTGCCAGCAGTCCAAGATCGGGTGGCTACACCTTC. Protein product: CASSPRSGGYTF.

The chain links TRBV10-3 to TRBJ1-2, with 7 bases that match TRBD1. Trimming at V came to 0 bases and at J to 8 bases, leaving 6 bases not matched to a gene. Germline CDR1 ENHRY, CDR2 SYGVKD. This CDR3 is 14 amino acids long. The CDR3 here is CAISESTTGNGYTF. DNA for the CDR3: TGTGCCATCAGTGAGTCGACGACAGGGAACGGCTACACCTTC.

The V gene is TRBV11-1, the J gene TRBJ1-1; no reliable D call. The CDR3 has 13 residues. V shed 10 bases and J shed 1 base, with 13 bases lying between them. Germline V lookup: CDR1 SGHAT, CDR2 FQDESV (reference sequence). For the CDR3, the DNA is TGTGCCATCGTGACCGGTGGGAACACTGAAGCTTTCTTT. It translates to CAIVTGGNTEAFF.

V usage is TRBV14 and J usage is TRBJ1-1; D may be TRBD1 (5 bases). Germline CDR1 reads SGHDN; CDR2 reads FVKESK. V gave up 2 bases and J gave up 7 bases, with 11 bases separating them. The CDR3 loop spans 13 amino acids. This CDR3 reads CASSQIGGGEAFF. The CDR3 nucleotides are TGTGCCAGCAGCCAAATTGGGGGTGGTGAAGCTTTCTTT.

The V and J genes are TRBV5-1 and TRBJ1-1; TRBD1 aligns across 7 bases. The germline V gene has CDR1 SGHRS and CDR2 YFSETQ. The CDR3 spans 17 residues. V was clipped by 0 bases and J by 3 bases; unmatched bases: 11. For the CDR3, the DNA is TGCGCCAGCAGCTTGGATTTAGGGGGCAGGTTGGACACTGAAGCTTTCTTT. This translates into CASSLDLGGRLDTEAFF.

V gene TRBV14 combines with J gene TRBJ1-3; D gene uncertain. CDR3 length: 14 amino acids. Germline-derived CDR1 and CDR2 are SGHDN and FVKESK. V was trimmed by 4 bases and J by 2 bases, leaving 9 bases between them. The CDR3: CASSPEHTGNTIYF. The CDR3 nucleotides read TGTGCCAGCAGCCCCGAACACACTGGAAACACCATATATTTT.

The rearrangement links TRBV7-9 to TRBJ2-1; 7 positions match TRBD1. The V and J ends lost 6 bases and 2 bases, in that order; junction bases with no gene match: 4. CDR1 and CDR2 from the germline V gene are SEHNR and FQNEAQ (reference sequence). The CDR3 is made up of 14 amino acids. CDR3 loop: CASSPGQTYNEQFF. CDR3 nucleotides: TGTGCCAGCAGTCCGGGACAGACCTACAATGAGCAGTTCTTC.

This clone was detected a few times. The V call is TRBV6-1, the J call TRBJ1-2; perhaps TRBD1 as D (6 bases). The germline CDR1 and CDR2 sequences are MNHNS and SASEGT. This CDR3 is built from 15 residues. V lost 6 bases, J lost 2 bases, and 16 bases lay in between. The CDR3 DNA reads TGTGCCAGCAGATCGCCAGGGGAAATAAACTATGGCTACACCTTC. It is translated as CASRSPGEINYGYTF.

The gene calls are TRBV6-5 and TRBJ2-6; D is undetermined. Germline V lookup: CDR1 MNHEY, CDR2 SVGAGI. The CDR3 has 15 amino acids. The ends were cut back, 2 bases at V and 0 bases at J, with 5 bases in the middle. The CDR3 here is CASSYVPSGANVLTF. The CDR3 DNA is TGTGCCAGCAGTTACGTTCCCTCTGGGGCCAACGTCCTGACTTTC.

The chain is built from TRBV2 and TRBJ2-7, with a possible D match to TRBD2 (6 bases). The length of the CDR3 is 13 residues. Trimming stripped 7 bases from V and 6 bases from J, with 16 bases between. CDR1 is SNHLY and CDR2 is FYNNEI in the germline V gene. CDR3 DNA sequence: TGTGCCAGCACTATAGGGAGGTTGGGCGAGCAGTACTTC. This encodes CASTIGRLGEQYF.

The CDR3: CSVGEGTGIGPQHF. In nucleotides, the CDR3 is TGCAGCGTTGGAGAAGGGACAGGTATCGGGCCCCAGCATTTT. This chain connects TRBV29-1 to TRBJ1-5; 8 nucleotides align to TRBD1. Looked up from germline, CDR1 is SQVTM and CDR2 is ANQGSEA. Trimming cost V 4 bases and J 9 bases; bases outside gene matches: 11. CDR3 length: 14 amino acids.

The chain carries TRBV6-5 and TRBJ1-2; D ambiguous. Trimming took 6 bases from V and 2 from J, leaving 16 bases between them. Germline V gene sequence: CDR1 MNHEY, CDR2 SVGAGI. The CDR3 totals 15 residues. The CDR3 protein is CASSQSWATNYGYTF. The CDR3 nucleotides read TGTGCCAGCAGCCAAAGCTGGGCGACGAACTATGGCTACACCTTC.

The CDR3 bases are TGTGCCAGCAGTTCACGCGGGGGGGGCGCCAATCAGCCCCAGCATTTT. Encoded protein: CASSSRGGGANQPQHF. This chain joins TRBV6-6 and TRBJ1-5, with D maybe TRBD1 (6 bases). Per germline, CDR1 MNHNY and CDR2 SVGAGI (reference sequence). The CDR3 is made up of 16 amino acids. Trimming shortened V by 4 bases and J by 3 bases, and 16 bases separated the two germline ends.

This clone has a single count. This rearrangement joins TRBV5-1 to TRBJ2-3, with D perhaps matching TRBD2 (6 bases). Germline CDR1 SGHRS, CDR2 YFSETQ. The V gene lost 4 bases and the J gene lost 1 base, with 13 bases spanning the gap. The CDR3 spans 15 residues. CDR3 DNA: TGCGCCAGCAGCCCCCTGACGGGGGGCACAGATACGCAGTATTTT. It is translated as CASSPLTGGTDTQYF.

The V and J genes are TRBV4-1 and TRBJ1-1; D is unresolved. V was shortened by 2 bases and J by 1 base, with 11 bases between the two germline ends. Per germline, CDR1 MGHRA and CDR2 YSYEKL. This CDR3 is 15 amino acids long. In DNA, the CDR3 is TGCGCCAGCAGCCAACTTATGACCGCGAACACTGAAGCTTTCTTT. Residues: CASSQLMTANTEAFF.